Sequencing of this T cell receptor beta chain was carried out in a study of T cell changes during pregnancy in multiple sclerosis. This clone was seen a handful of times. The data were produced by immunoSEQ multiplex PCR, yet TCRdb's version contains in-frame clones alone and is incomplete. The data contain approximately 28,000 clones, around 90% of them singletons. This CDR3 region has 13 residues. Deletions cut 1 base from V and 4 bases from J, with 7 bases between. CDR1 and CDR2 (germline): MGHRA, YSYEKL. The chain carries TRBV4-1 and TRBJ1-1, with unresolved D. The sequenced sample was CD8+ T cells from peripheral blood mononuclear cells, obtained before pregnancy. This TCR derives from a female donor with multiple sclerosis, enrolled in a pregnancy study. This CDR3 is CASSQGPGTEAFF. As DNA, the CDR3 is TGCGCCAGCAGCCAAGGGCCAGGCACTGAAGCTTTCTTT.